Following are 26 T cell receptor beta chains from one sample sequenced in a study of CD8+ T cells in alopecia areata. Treatment noted: oral pan-JAK inhibitor, 5-10 mg twice daily. In each case, RNA was isolated and then reverse transcribed into cDNA as the sequencing template. Here immunoSEQ multiplex PCR was the method, and the copy in TCRdb shows in-frame clones only, minus some. The sample records around 290,000 clones, 58% being singletons. This specimen consisted of CD4+ T cells sorted from blood, obtained at week 24, from a patient treated with tofacitinib. The receptors derive from a human donor with alopecia areata.

CDR3 loop: CSAVQGRPGQTQYF. The CDR3 DNA sequence: TGCAGCGCCGTCCAGGGAAGGCCCGGTCAAACCCAGTACTTC. The genes are TRBV29-1 and TRBJ2-5, with D possibly being TRBD1 (5 bases). V shed 7 bases and J shed 8 bases, with 23 bases lying between them. The CDR3 length is 14 residues. Germline V lookup: CDR1 SQVTM, CDR2 ANQGSEA. The full variable domain, with the rest looked up from reference TRBV29-1 and TRBJ2-5, is SAVISQKPSRDICQRGTSLTIQCQVDSQVTMMFWYRQQPGQSLTLIATANQGSEATYESGFVIDKFPISRPNLTFSTLTVSNMSPEDSSIYLCSAVQGRPGQTQYFGPGTRLLVL.

The J gene is TRBJ2-3, the V gene TRBV28; 10 bases are a match to TRBD1. Trimming cost V 4 bases and J 1 base; bases outside gene matches: 2. Germline CDR1 is MDHEN and CDR2 is SYDVKM. CDR3 length: 15 amino acids. The CDR3 sequence is CASSSGTGGTDTQYF. The CDR3 region has the DNA TGTGCCAGCAGTTCCGGGACAGGGGGCACAGATACGCAGTATTTT.

The chain is built from TRBV6-5 and TRBJ2-5; 8 bases align to TRBD2. Per the germline V gene, CDR1 is MNHEY and CDR2 is SVGAGI. The CDR3 spans 16 residues. The J segment lost 7 bases and the V segment lost 0 bases, leaving 10 bases of the junction unmatched. CDR3 DNA: TGTGCCAGCAGTTACTCCTCTCGGGGGGGAGGGGCGACCCAGTACTTC. Its translation: CASSYSSRGGGATQYF.

There are a few counts of this clone. The chain couples TRBV30 to TRBJ1-1, with a tentative D call TRBD1 (6 bases). This CDR3 spans 13 amino acids. Germline values: CDR1 GTSNPN, CDR2 SVGIG (reference sequence). V lost 0 bases and J 5 bases, leaving 10 bases between the germline ends. The CDR3 spells CAWSVQGRTEAFF. The CDR3 nucleotides read TGTGCCTGGAGTGTACAGGGCCGAACTGAAGCTTTCTTT.

The rearrangement uses TRBV7-9 and TRBJ1-1; 7 bases line up with TRBD1. This CDR3 has 15 amino acids. Per germline, CDR1 SEHNR and CDR2 FQNEAQ (reference sequence). V was clipped by 0 bases and J by 1 base; unmatched bases: 2. The CDR3 here is CASSLARTGNTEAFF. The CDR3 DNA is TGTGCCAGCAGCTTAGCCCGGACAGGGAACACTGAAGCTTTCTTT.

The chain is built from TRBV30 and TRBJ2-7; 9 bases are a match to TRBD1. Germline trimming cut 3 bases from V and 4 bases from J; bases unmatched to any gene: 4. The germline gives CDR1 GTSNPN, CDR2 SVGIG (reference sequence). The CDR3 runs to 13 residues. In DNA, the CDR3 is TGTGCCTGGAGGGACAGGGGAGTTTACGAGCAGTACTTC. It specifies CAWRDRGVYEQYF.

The V call is TRBV29-1, the J call TRBJ1-1; the D is unclear. V lost 8 bases and J 4 bases, leaving 11 bases between the germline ends. CDR1 is SQVTM, CDR2 ANQGSEA, per germline. There are 11 residues in the CDR3. CDR3: CSTWRGTEAFF. The CDR3 coding sequence is TGCAGCACCTGGCGGGGCACTGAAGCTTTCTTT. The full variable domain, its missing parts supplied by reference TRBV29-1 and TRBJ1-1, is SAVISQKPSRDICQRGTSLTIQCQVDSQVTMMFWYRQQPGQSLTLIATANQGSEATYESGFVIDKFPISRPNLTFSTLTVSNMSPEDSSIYLCSTWRGTEAFFGQGTRLTVV.

The chain combines TRBV30 with TRBJ1-2; tentative D call: TRBD1 (5 bases). The germline V and J ends were trimmed by 5 bases and 8 bases, with 18 bases remaining between them. The length of the CDR3 is 13 residues. Germline V CDR1 and CDR2: GTSNPN, SVGIG (reference sequence). In DNA, the CDR3 is TGTGCCTGGGGCCCTGCAGGGTTCAGCGGCTACACCTTC. Encoded protein: CAWGPAGFSGYTF.

The J gene is TRBJ2-1, the V gene TRBV9; D is unclear. Germline CDR1 reads SGDLS; CDR2 reads YYNGEE. This CDR3 is built from 13 residues. Trimming removed 0 bases from V and 8 bases from J, with 9 bases in between. CDR3 DNA sequence: TGTGCCAGCAGCGTAGGCCCCCGCGATGAGCAGTTCTTC. Its protein product is CASSVGPRDEQFF. Full variable domain (outside the CDR3, taken from reference TRBV9 and TRBJ2-1): DSGVTQTPKHLITATGQRVTLRCSPRSGDLSVYWYQQSLDQGLQFLIQYYNGEERAKGNILERFSAQQFPDLHSELNLSSLELGDSALYFCASSVGPRDEQFFGPGTRLTVL.

The J gene is TRBJ1-1, the V gene TRBV30; TRBD1 is a possible D gene (6 bases). This CDR3 is built from 14 residues. CDR1 is GTSNPN, CDR2 SVGIG, per germline (reference sequence). V was shortened by 2 bases and J by 10 bases, with 20 bases between the two germline ends. CDR3 bases: TGTGCCTGGAGTCCTGGACAGTCGAGTGGGGGAGCTTTCTTT. This translates into CAWSPGQSSGGAFF.

This chain links TRBV20-1 with TRBJ2-1, with D maybe TRBD1 (6 bases). V lost 7 bases to trimming and J lost 12 bases, with 16 bases between them. Germline lookup yields CDR1 DFQATT and CDR2 SNEGSKA (reference sequence). This CDR3 is built from 11 residues. The CDR3 DNA reads TGCAGTGGACCTGGGTCGACAGGGCAGTTCTTC. Translated, it gives CSGPGSTGQFF.

This chain uses TRBV30 with TRBJ1-2, with D tentatively TRBD1 (6 bases). Germline assignment: CDR1 GTSNPN and CDR2 SVGIG (reference sequence). CDR3 length equals 16 residues. The germline V and J ends were trimmed by 0 bases and 3 bases, with 17 bases remaining between them. CDR3 sequence (DNA): TGTGCCTGGAGTGTATCGGGGGCCAGAGTATACTATGGCTACACCTTC. This gives the protein CAWSVSGARVYYGYTF.

V and J are TRBV5-1 and TRBJ2-7, with D perhaps matching TRBD2 (6 bases). This CDR3 spans 15 amino acids. Looked up from germline, CDR1 is SGHRS and CDR2 is YFSETQ. V lost 2 bases and J 1 base, leaving 13 bases between the germline ends. CDR3 coding DNA: TGCGCCAGCAGCTTTGGGGGACTCCTATCCTACGAGCAGTACTTC. Translation: CASSFGGLLSYEQYF.

A remark on this clone: The same CDR3 can be traced to other DNA sequences in this sample. The V gene is TRBV30, the J gene TRBJ2-1, with D possibly being TRBD1 (6 bases). The CDR3 covers 12 residues. Germline-derived CDR1 and CDR2 are GTSNPN and SVGIG (reference sequence). Trimming stripped 2 bases from V and 7 bases from J, with 9 bases between. CDR3 coding DNA: TGTGCCTGGAGTCCGAGGGGGAATGAGCAGTTCTTC. As protein: CAWSPRGNEQFF.

V usage is TRBV18 and J usage is TRBJ2-5; TRBD2 might be the D (5 bases). CDR3 size: 14 residues. From germline, CDR1 is KGHSH and CDR2 LQKENI. V was pared by 6 bases and J by 4 bases, with 15 bases between. CDR3: CASSTGLSVETQYF. The CDR3 nucleotides are TGTGCCAGCTCGACGGGATTATCGGTAGAGACCCAGTACTTC.

The V call is TRBV7-9, the J call TRBJ2-2; TRBD1 matches 7 bases. Germline V lookup: CDR1 SEHNR, CDR2 FQNEAQ (reference sequence). The CDR3 has 18 amino acids. J gave up 0 bases and V 5 bases, and 12 bases lay outside the gene matches. The CDR3 here is CASSQPGQLSPNTGELFF. The CDR3 region has the DNA TGTGCCAGCAGCCAACCGGGACAGCTCAGCCCGAACACCGGGGAGCTGTTTTTT.

This chain joins TRBV11-2 and TRBJ2-3; either TRBD1 or TRBD2 may supply D (5 bases each). Deletions cut 4 bases from V and 6 bases from J, with 11 bases between. There are 13 residues in the CDR3. CDR1 is SGHAT, CDR2 FQNNGV, per germline. The CDR3 DNA follows: TGTGCCAGCAGCTCGGGACCACGGGATACGCAGTATTTT. Translated, it gives CASSSGPRDTQYF.

This clone was seen once. This chain connects TRBV20-1 to TRBJ1-2; unclear D gene. The V and J ends lost 5 bases and 2 bases respectively, with 6 bases between them. The CDR3 runs to 11 residues. Per germline, CDR1 DFQATT and CDR2 SNEGSKA (reference sequence). The CDR3 is CSAEDNYGYTF. The CDR3 nucleotides read TGCAGTGCTGAGGACAACTATGGCTACACCTTC.

V gene TRBV6-1 combines with J gene TRBJ2-3, with D tentatively TRBD1 (6 bases). Germline lookup yields CDR1 MNHNS and CDR2 SASEGT. The CDR3 spans 15 residues. The V gene lost 6 bases and the J gene lost 3 bases, with 16 bases spanning the gap. The CDR3 sequence: CASRAGTRRTDTQYF. The CDR3 DNA is TGTGCCAGCAGAGCCGGGACACGGAGGACAGATACGCAGTATTTT.

This clone was counted between two and nine times. The gene calls are TRBV2 and TRBJ2-2; D gene unclear. This CDR3 region has 13 residues. Trimming cost V 10 bases and J 7 bases, with 16 bases left between them. Germline V lookup: CDR1 SNHLY, CDR2 FYNNEI. The CDR3 sequence: CAIRVPSGGELFF. As DNA, the CDR3 is TGTGCCATCCGGGTCCCTTCAGGCGGGGAGCTGTTTTTT.

The rearrangement uses TRBV9 and TRBJ1-1; D remains ambiguous. V was shortened by 4 bases and J by 3 bases, with 19 bases between the two germline ends. The CDR3 is 16 residues long. Germline V gene data show CDR1 as SGDLS and CDR2 as YYNGEE. The CDR3 loop reads CASSPTTTPRDTEAFF. Here the CDR3 DNA reads TGTGCCAGCAGCCCGACGACCACCCCGAGAGACACTGAAGCTTTCTTT. Based on the CDR3 plus reference TRBV9 and TRBJ1-1, the full variable domain is DSGVTQTPKHLITATGQRVTLRCSPRSGDLSVYWYQQSLDQGLQFLIQYYNGEERAKGNILERFSAQQFPDLHSELNLSSLELGDSALYFCASSPTTTPRDTEAFFGQGTRLTVV.

V is TRBV7-2 and J is TRBJ2-7; no clear D. The CDR3 is made up of 15 amino acids. V shed 0 bases and J shed 3 bases, with 12 bases lying between them. Per the germline V gene, CDR1 is SGHTA and CDR2 is FQGNSA. For the CDR3, the DNA is TGTGCCAGCAGCTTAGCTGGTCAGAACAGCTACGAGCAGTACTTC. Translation gives CASSLAGQNSYEQYF.

V usage is TRBV19 and J usage is TRBJ2-5, with D tentatively TRBD1 (5 bases). The V end was cut by 7 bases, the J end by 5 bases, with 20 bases between. CDR3 length equals 15 residues. CDR1 is LNHDA and CDR2 is SQIVND in the germline V gene (reference sequence). The CDR3 nucleotides read TGTGCCAGTACCCCAACGGGCAGGGCCAAGGAGACCCAGTACTTC. Its protein is CASTPTGRAKETQYF.

CDR3 amino acids: CASSYSRRNYGYTF. CDR3 nucleotide sequence: TGTGCCAGCAGTTACTCGAGAAGAAACTATGGCTACACCTTC. The chain recombines TRBV6-5 with TRBJ1-2, with D hard to call. CDR3 length equals 14 residues. The germline V gene encodes CDR1 MNHEY and CDR2 SVGAGI. Between the trimmed V and J ends, which lost 0 bases and 2 bases, there was a span of 7 bases.

The CDR3: CASSQPTSGRQPQHF. Written as DNA, the CDR3 is TGCGCCAGCAGCCAACCCACCTCGGGGCGACAGCCCCAGCATTTT. The rearrangement joins TRBV4-1 to TRBJ1-5; a possible D gene is TRBD1 (5 bases). The V and J ends lost 2 bases and 7 bases respectively, with 15 bases between them. This CDR3 is built from 15 residues. Germline CDR1 is MGHRA and CDR2 is YSYEKL.

The chain uses TRBV5-1 and TRBJ2-5; D uncertain. V was clipped by 10 bases and J by 2 bases, with 3 bases between them. This CDR3 contains 9 residues. Germline V lookup: CDR1 SGHRS, CDR2 YFSETQ. CDR3 nucleotides: TGCGCCGGTCAAGAGACCCAGTACTTC. Its protein product is CAGQETQYF.